These T cell receptor beta chains were read from a single sample in a study of OX40 agonist ivuxolimab in advanced cancers. Libraries were prepared by immunoSEQ multiplex PCR; TCRdb keeps only in-frame clonotypes and omits some of them. This sample has tens of thousands of clones, with approximately 90% found just once. The sample in question was CD4+ or CD8+ T cells sorted from blood, obtained in a trial of the OX40 agonist ivuxolimab. Receptors originate from an adult with an advanced solid tumor such as melanoma, head and neck, liver or kidney cancer. Each CDR3 is given with its conserved first and last residue. Each record gives: V gene, CDR3 length, J gene, clone size, D gene, CDR3 protein, CDR3 DNA. The D gene is left open where the match is weak. Expanded clones get a size class; other rows say once, few or many, or leave the size out.

TRBV12-5	12	TRBJ2-1	-	-	CASGHGGGEQFF	TGTGCTAGTGGCCACGGGGGTGGTGAGCAGTTCTTC
TRBV29-1	12	TRBJ1-2	-	TRBD1	CSVVTGAGGYTF	TGCAGCGTTGTAACAGGGGCTGGTGGCTACACCTTC
TRBV4-1	17	TRBJ1-5	-	-	CASSQDGNGGNNQPQHF	TGCGCCAGCAGCCAAGATGGTAACGGGGGGAACAATCAGCCCCAGCATTTT
TRBV10-3	15	TRBJ1-1	-	-	CAISETLGGNTEAFF	TGTGCCATCAGTGAGACCTTAGGGGGGAACACTGAAGCTTTCTTT
TRBV2	14	TRBJ1-1	once	-	CASSEALRVLEAFF	TGTGCCAGCAGTGAAGCGCTTCGGGTCCTCGAAGCTTTCTTT
TRBV7-6	18	TRBJ2-7	-	-	CASSLGTSFNPYGYEQYF	TGTGCCAGCAGCTTAGGGACCAGCTTCAACCCTTACGGCTACGAGCAGTACTTC
TRBV7-9	18	TRBJ2-5	-	-	CASSLAWRTSISQETQYF	TGTGCCAGCAGCTTAGCGTGGCGAACTAGCATCAGCCAAGAGACCCAGTACTTC
TRBV14	15	TRBJ2-7	-	-	CASSQEVGQTYEQYF	TGTGCCAGCAGCCAAGAGGTGGGCCAGACCTACGAGCAGTACTTC
TRBV9	15	TRBJ2-3	-	TRBD1	CASSFRTGSTDTQYF	TGTGCCAGCAGCTTTCGGACAGGGTCCACAGATACGCAGTATTTT
TRBV7-9	14	TRBJ2-7	few	-	CASSLVGVAEEQYF	TGTGCCAGCAGCTTAGTGGGCGTGGCTGAAGAGCAGTACTTC
TRBV13	13	TRBJ2-7	-	-	CASSQGGAYEQYF	TGTGCCAGCAGCCAGGGGGGAGCCTACGAGCAGTACTTC
TRBV6-5	13	TRBJ1-2	-	-	CASSSGTRYGYTF	TGTGCCAGCAGCTCCGGGACAAGATATGGCTACACCTTC
TRBV7-6	11	TRBJ1-1	-	-	CASGTGTEAFF	TGTGCCAGCGGAACGGGGACTGAAGCTTTCTTT
TRBV30	15	TRBJ1-2	few	TRBD1	CAWTSSDREDYGYTF	TGTGCCTGGACCTCCTCGGACAGGGAAGACTATGGCTACACCTTC
TRBV7-9	13	TRBJ2-7	-	TRBD1	CASSLGTGWEQYF	TGTGCCAGCAGCTTAGGGACAGGGTGGGAGCAGTACTTC